This T cell receptor beta chain is from a study of PD-L1 blockade in urothelial cancer. Study details: Atezolizumab at 1,200 mg intravenously every 3 weeks was started by patients around 2014. About 90% of the roughly 29 patients were men who had bladder-origin urothelial cancer. Samples came from 3 weeks, at the second dose, and 6 weeks into treatment. Study results and limitations: Greater 3-week expansion of tumor-associated blood clones was recorded for durable-benefit patients.

Libraries were prepared by immunoSEQ multiplex PCR; TCRdb keeps only in-frame clonotypes and omits some of them. The table lists around 53,000 clones, approximately 87% of them singletons. There are 19 residues in the CDR3. Concerning this clone: The antigen is undetermined.

The genes are TRBV21-1 and TRBJ2-5; TRBD1, the table's D call, was not compared with the DNA. TRBV21-1 is described as a pseudogene. The TCR comes from a man aged 40-49 years with urothelial cancer. The sample was PBMCs, taken around atezolizumab (anti-PD-L1) treatment. CDR3 nucleotide sequence: TGTGCCAGCAGCAAAGCGCGACAATACGGGACAGGGCGTCAAGAGACCCAGTACTTC. It specifies CASSKARQYGTGRQETQYF.